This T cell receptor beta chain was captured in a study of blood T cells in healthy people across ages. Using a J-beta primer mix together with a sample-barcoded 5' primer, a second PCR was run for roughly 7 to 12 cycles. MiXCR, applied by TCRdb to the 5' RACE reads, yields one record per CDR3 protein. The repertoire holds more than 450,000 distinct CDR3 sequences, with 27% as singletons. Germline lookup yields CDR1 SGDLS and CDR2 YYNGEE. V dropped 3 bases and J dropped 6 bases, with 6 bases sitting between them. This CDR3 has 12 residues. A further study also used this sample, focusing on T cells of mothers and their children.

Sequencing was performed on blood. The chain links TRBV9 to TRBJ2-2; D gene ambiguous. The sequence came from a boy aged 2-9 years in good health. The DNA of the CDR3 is TGTGCCAGCAGCGATTCTCCCGGGGAGCTGTTTTTT. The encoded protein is CASSDSPGELFF. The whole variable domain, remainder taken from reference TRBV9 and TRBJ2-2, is DSGVTQTPKHLITATGQRVTLRCSPRSGDLSVYWYQQSLDQGLQFLIQYYNGEERAKGNILERFSAQQFPDLHSELNLSSLELGDSALYFCASSDSPGELFFGEGSRLTVL.